The TCR beta chain described here comes from a study of tumor-infiltrating lymphocytes in primary liver carcinoma. The CDR3 contains 13 residues. Trimming removed 6 bases from V and 7 bases from J; junction bases left unmatched: 8. Each 20-30 mg portion of unsorted bulk tissue served as the source for co-extraction of RNA and DNA. A constant-region primer primed TCR beta cDNA synthesis from roughly 520 ng of total RNA. Libraries for TCR beta were built through three nested multiplex PCR rounds, which together made up a slightly modified ARM-PCR procedure. A C-beta reverse primer was combined with TRBV1-TRBV30 forward primers in the first two PCR rounds, and each round had around 11 cycles. TCRdb re-analysed the multiplex PCR reads in MiXCR, keeping a single row per CDR3 protein. This table holds roughly 86,000 distinct CDR3 sequences, about 73% found once.

Sequencing input: tumor-adjacent normal liver tissue. The chain recombines TRBV12-3 or TRBV12-4 with TRBJ2-7; 8 bases line up with TRBD2. This TCR came from a man aged 40-50 years with primary liver carcinoma and hepatitis B virus infection. The CDR3: CASRPTGGQEQYF. CDR3 DNA: TGTGCCAGCAGGCCTACGGGGGGGCAAGAGCAGTACTTC.